This passage covers 30 T cell receptor beta chains from one sample sequenced in a study of blood T cell repertoires in COVID-19. Clones were sequenced by immunoSEQ multiplex PCR, and TCRdb holds only the in-frame ones, with some missing. Of 150,000 to 160,000 clones in the sample, 84% were seen once. Sample: peripheral blood. The receptor set was obtained from a woman between 50 and 59 years old with acute or convalescent COVID-19.

The V and J genes are TRBV18 and TRBJ2-1; weak D call: TRBD2 (5 bases). This CDR3 is built from 17 residues. V gave up 2 bases and J gave up 3 bases, with 17 bases separating them. Germline CDR1 is KGHSH and CDR2 is LQKENI. The CDR3 protein is CASSPRSGGGFYNEQFF. DNA of the CDR3: TGTGCCAGCTCACCAAGGAGCGGCGGCGGTTTCTACAATGAGCAGTTCTTC.

This clone was seen more than once but under ten times. The rearrangement uses TRBV7-9 and TRBJ1-2; unclear D gene. Trimming removed 3 bases at V and 0 bases at J, with 11 bases between. Germline lookup yields CDR1 SEHNR and CDR2 FQNEAQ (reference sequence). The CDR3 has 15 residues. Here the CDR3 DNA reads TGTGCCAGCAGCTTGGCAGACACACCTAACTATGGCTACACCTTC. Protein product: CASSLADTPNYGYTF.

The chain couples TRBV5-1 to TRBJ2-7, with no clear D. Trimming took 0 bases from V and 6 from J, leaving 22 bases between them. Germline loops: CDR1 SGHRS, CDR2 YFSETQ. The CDR3 has 17 amino acids. CDR3 DNA sequence: TGCGCCAGCAGCTTGGCCTGGTCGGGTGCTGTCGGCGGCGAGCAGTACTTC. Its translation: CASSLAWSGAVGGEQYF.

In its sample, this clone was seen many times. This sequence joins TRBV19 and TRBJ2-3, with D uncertain. Deletions cut 3 bases from V and 8 bases from J, with 21 bases between. From germline, CDR1 is LNHDA and CDR2 SQIVND (reference sequence). This CDR3 spans 16 amino acids. The DNA of the CDR3 is TGTGCCAGTAGTATGCTGCCGCGTGGGCGTCTCGGTACGCAGTATTTT. Translation gives CASSMLPRGRLGTQYF.

The CDR3 spells CATSRDGKETQYF. CDR3 in DNA: TGTGCCACCAGCAGAGACGGGAAAGAGACCCAGTACTTC. The gene calls are TRBV15 and TRBJ2-5; perhaps TRBD2 as D (5 bases). The CDR3 runs 13 residues. CDR1 and CDR2 (germline): LNHNV, YYDKDF (reference sequence). Trimming pared 0 bases from V and 3 bases from J, leaving 5 bases between.

The chain combines TRBV4-3 with TRBJ1-5, with 7 bases fitting TRBD1. Germline V gene lookup returns CDR1 LGHNA and CDR2 YSLEER. The CDR3 covers 15 residues. V trimming: 2 bases; J trimming: 6 bases; junction bases outside the gene matches: 7. DNA for the CDR3: TGCGCCAGCAGCCAACAGACAGGGTATGGTCAGCCCCAGCATTTT. Protein sequence: CASSQQTGYGQPQHF.

V usage is TRBV18 and J usage is TRBJ2-1; TRBD2 matches 10 bases. Unmatched junction bases numbered 16, after V lost 5 bases and J lost 0 bases. There are 20 residues in the CDR3. Germline assignment: CDR1 KGHSH and CDR2 LQKENI. CDR3: CASSTLLAGPTSSSYNEQFF. In nucleotides, the CDR3 is TGTGCCAGCTCAACCCTACTAGCGGGGCCGACCTCGAGCTCCTACAATGAGCAGTTCTTC. The entire variable domain, with the rest obtained from reference TRBV18 and TRBJ2-1, is as follows: NAGVMQNPRHLVRRRGQEARLRCSPMKGHSHVYWYRQLPEEGLKFMVYLQKENIIDESGMPKERFSAEFPKEGPSILRIQQVVRGDSAAYFCASSTLLAGPTSSSYNEQFFGPGTRLTVL.

V is TRBV18 and J is TRBJ1-4, with D unclear. Trimming removed 4 bases from V and 8 bases from J, with 20 bases in between. Germline CDR1 and CDR2: KGHSH and LQKENI. This CDR3 has 16 residues. DNA of the CDR3: TGTGCCAGCTCACGGAGTCGTTCGGGAAGCCGGGAAAAACTGTTTTTT. Protein product: CASSRSRSGSREKLFF.

The chain combines TRBV28 with TRBJ2-3; TRBD2 agrees at 9 bases. Germline values: CDR1 MDHEN, CDR2 SYDVKM. V gave up 4 bases and J gave up 0 bases; unmatched junction bases: 5. The CDR3 has 16 amino acids. CDR3 loop: CASSSSGVVSTDTQYF. CDR3 bases: TGTGCCAGCAGTTCTAGCGGGGTAGTGAGCACAGATACGCAGTATTTT.

This clone came up once. V gene TRBV5-5 combines with J gene TRBJ2-7, with 9 bases identical to TRBD1. The CDR3 sequence is 14 residues long. Losses at the gene ends were 6 bases for V and 7 bases for J; bases not matched to a gene: 11. From germline, CDR1 is SGHKS and CDR2 YYEKEE (reference sequence). CDR3 sequence (DNA): TGTGCCAGCAACCTAGGGACAGGGCCGGGTGAGCAGTACTTC. Its protein product is CASNLGTGPGEQYF.

The rearrangement uses TRBV13 and TRBJ2-1, with TRBD2 identical over 7 bases. The CDR3 runs to 16 residues. Germline CDR1 PRHDT, CDR2 FYEKMQ (reference sequence). Trimming at V came to 5 bases and at J to 7 bases, leaving 14 bases not matched to a gene. In nucleotides, the CDR3 is TGTGCCAGCAGCAAAAGGTATGGACTAGGGGAAAATGAGCAGTTCTTC. This gives the protein CASSKRYGLGENEQFF.

The V gene is TRBV7-2, the J gene TRBJ2-5; TRBD2 matches 8 bases. The CDR3 sequence is 13 residues long. CDR1 is SGHTA, CDR2 FQGNSA, per germline. V lost 6 bases, J lost 5 bases, and 5 bases stayed unmatched. CDR3 DNA sequence: TGTGCCAGCAGTCGTAGCGGGGCGGAGACCCAGTACTTC. Its protein product is CASSRSGAETQYF.

V and J are TRBV7-9 and TRBJ2-5; 7 nucleotides match TRBD2. Germline V gives CDR1 SEHNR, CDR2 FQNEAQ (reference sequence). The CDR3 sequence is 13 residues long. The ends lost 5 bases at V and 5 bases at J; junction bases unmatched: 5. The CDR3 loop reads CASSPGREETQYF. The DNA of the CDR3 is TGTGCCAGCAGCCCGGGGCGGGAGGAGACCCAGTACTTC.

The V call is TRBV5-1, the J call TRBJ1-1; 8 bases agree with TRBD1. V was pared by 4 bases and J by 4 bases, with 6 bases of the junction left unmatched. This CDR3 has 14 residues. From germline, CDR1 is SGHRS and CDR2 YFSETQ. The CDR3 sequence is CASSQPGGVTEAFF. The CDR3 DNA reads TGCGCCAGCAGCCAACCAGGGGGCGTCACTGAAGCTTTCTTT.

The chain combines TRBV15 with TRBJ2-3; a possible D gene is TRBD2 (5 bases). The germline V and J ends were trimmed by 2 bases and 0 bases, with 12 bases remaining between them. CDR1 is LNHNV, CDR2 YYDKDF, per germline (reference sequence). The CDR3 runs 16 residues. CDR3 nucleotides: TGTGCCACCAGCAGAAACGCCCGGGGTAGCACAGATACGCAGTATTTT. This encodes CATSRNARGSTDTQYF.

The chain employs TRBV7-3 and TRBJ2-1, with D tentatively TRBD1 (6 bases). CDR1 and CDR2 from the germline V gene are SGHTA and FQGTGA. The V end lost 2 bases, the J end lost 7 bases, and 12 bases lay between the germline ends. This CDR3 spans 14 amino acids. The CDR3: CASSLEQGRNEQFF. The DNA for the CDR3 is TGTGCCAGCAGCTTAGAACAGGGTAGGAATGAGCAGTTCTTC. The variable domain in full, completed from reference TRBV7-3 and TRBJ2-1, reads GAGVSQTPSNKVTEKGKYVELRCDPISGHTALYWYRQSLGQGPEFLIYFQGTGAADDSGLPNDRFFAVRPEGSVSTLKIQRTERGDSAVYLCASSLEQGRNEQFFGPGTRLTVL.

The genes are TRBV6-6 and TRBJ2-2; TRBD2 aligns across 9 bases. This CDR3 spans 15 amino acids. The ends lost 5 bases at V and 4 bases at J; junction bases unmatched: 5. Germline values: CDR1 MNHNY, CDR2 SVGAGI (reference sequence). In DNA form, the CDR3 reads TGTGCCAGCAGTCCTAGCGGGATTGGCACCGGGGAGCTGTTTTTT. The encoded protein is CASSPSGIGTGELFF.

V gene TRBV19 combines with J gene TRBJ2-7; 10 bases are shared with TRBD1. Germline assignment: CDR1 LNHDA and CDR2 SQIVND (reference sequence). The V and J ends lost 10 bases and 5 bases, in that order; junction bases with no gene match: 17. This CDR3 has 16 amino acids. The DNA of the CDR3 is TGTGCCACCAGTACGCCGCCGGGACAGGGGTTTCACGAGCAGTACTTC. Its translation is CATSTPPGQGFHEQYF. The full variable domain, rest sourced from reference TRBV19 and TRBJ2-7, is DGGITQSPKYLFRKEGQNVTLSCEQNLNHDAMYWYRQDPGQGLRLIYYSQIVNDFQKGDIAEGYSVSREKKESFPLTVTSAQKNPTAFYLCATSTPPGQGFHEQYFGPGTRLTVT.

This chain joins TRBV12-3 or TRBV12-4 and TRBJ2-1; maybe TRBD2 (7 bases). With 5 bases removed from V and 12 bases from J, the gap between germline ends came to 14 bases. The length of the CDR3 is 12 residues. CDR3: CASSITAGAQFF. The CDR3 DNA reads as TGTGCCAGCAGTATAACCGCGGGGGCGCAGTTCTTC.

The chain couples TRBV24-1 to TRBJ2-3; 8 nucleotides align to TRBD1. Germline CDR1 is KGHDR and CDR2 is SFDVKD. The junction had 11 bases not matched to a gene; V was cut back by 2 bases and J by 2 bases. The CDR3 loop spans 18 amino acids. In DNA form, the CDR3 reads TGTGCCACCAGTGATTCCCCACGGACGGACAGGGACACAGATACGCAGTATTTT. It translates to CATSDSPRTDRDTDTQYF.

The chain combines TRBV11-1 with TRBJ2-2; D may be TRBD1 (5 bases). Germline-derived CDR1 and CDR2 are SGHAT and FQDESV (reference sequence). V dropped 4 bases and J dropped 5 bases, with 11 bases sitting between them. This CDR3 comprises 14 residues. This chain's CDR3 is CASSWGRETGELFF. The CDR3 DNA is TGTGCCAGCAGCTGGGGCAGGGAAACCGGGGAGCTGTTTTTT.

The chain recombines TRBV5-6 with TRBJ1-1; D not certain. V lost 1 base and J 1 base, leaving 5 bases between the germline ends. The V gene's germline CDR1 is SGHDT and CDR2 YYEEEE. The CDR3 has 13 amino acids. The CDR3 protein is CASSLRWNTEAFF. The CDR3 bases are TGTGCCAGCAGCTTGCGGTGGAACACTGAAGCTTTCTTT.

This chain uses TRBV28 with TRBJ1-5; TRBD1 aligns across 7 bases. The germline CDR1 and CDR2 sequences are MDHEN and SYDVKM. The V and J ends lost 8 bases and 6 bases, in that order; junction bases with no gene match: 7. The CDR3 runs to 13 residues. In DNA, the CDR3 is TGTGCCAGCCGTACAGGGGCTACTCAGCCCCAGCATTTT. Protein sequence: CASRTGATQPQHF.

The chain is built from TRBV2 and TRBJ1-6, with D maybe TRBD1 (5 bases). The CDR3 is made up of 13 amino acids. Trimming took 7 bases from V and 10 from J, leaving 14 bases between them. Germline values: CDR1 SNHLY, CDR2 FYNNEI. As DNA, the CDR3 is TGTGCCAGCAAATTGACAGTTCAATCACCCCTCCACTTT. Translation: CASKLTVQSPLHF.

The chain links TRBV5-1 to TRBJ2-7; the match to TRBD2 covers 14 bases. The V and J ends lost 5 bases and 3 bases, in that order; junction bases with no gene match: 7. Germline V gene lookup returns CDR1 SGHRS and CDR2 YFSETQ. CDR3 size: 16 residues. Written as DNA, the CDR3 is TGCGCCAGCAGTTCCGGGACTAGCGGGAGCTTCTACGAGCAGTACTTC. As protein: CASSSGTSGSFYEQYF.

This clone is a singleton in its sample. The DNA for the CDR3 is TGTGCCAGCAGCCCATCCCCGGGACAGGGGAGTGAAAAACTGTTTTTT. Translating gives CASSPSPGQGSEKLFF. This chain links TRBV13 with TRBJ1-4; TRBD1 agrees at 10 bases. J was trimmed by 7 bases and V by 5 bases; bases with no gene match: 10. This CDR3 spans 16 amino acids. Germline V CDR1 and CDR2: PRHDT, FYEKMQ (reference sequence). The full variable domain, with the rest looked up from reference TRBV13 and TRBJ1-4, is AAGVIQSPRHLIKEKRETATLKCYPIPRHDTVYWYQQGPGQDPQFLISFYEKMQSDKGSIPDRFSAQQFSDYHSELNMSSLELGDSALYFCASSPSPGQGSEKLFFGSGTQLSVL.

This rearrangement joins TRBV19 to TRBJ1-3; D gene unclear. Germline-derived CDR1 and CDR2 are LNHDA and SQIVND (reference sequence). The CDR3 sequence is 16 residues long. Trimming took 3 bases from V and 4 from J, leaving 16 bases between them. The CDR3 region has the DNA TGTGCCAGTAGTATCCCCAGACTATCCAGAGGAAACACCATATATTTT. Residues: CASSIPRLSRGNTIYF.

The genes are TRBV11-2 and TRBJ2-3; 8 nucleotides align to TRBD2. CDR1 SGHAT and CDR2 FQNNGV come from the germline V gene. Trimming at V came to 3 bases and at J to 1 base, leaving 12 bases not matched to a gene. This CDR3 comprises 18 residues. CDR3: CASSFRPLAGLRTDTQYF. The CDR3 nucleotides are TGTGCCAGCAGCTTTAGACCCTTAGCGGGGCTTCGCACAGATACGCAGTATTTT. The variable domain in full, with the rest retrieved from reference TRBV11-2 and TRBJ2-3, is EAGVAQSPRYKIIEKRQSVAFWCNPISGHATLYWYQQILGQGPKLLIQFQNNGVVDDSQLPKDRFSAERLKGVDSTLKIQPAKLEDSAVYLCASSFRPLAGLRTDTQYFGPGTRLTVL.

The chain links TRBV28 to TRBJ1-2; 9 nucleotides align to TRBD1. Germline assignment: CDR1 MDHEN and CDR2 SYDVKM. V was pared by 5 bases and J by 7 bases, with 14 bases of the junction left unmatched. The CDR3 extends over 16 amino acids. As DNA, the CDR3 is TGTGCCAGCAGTAGATCCGGGACAGGGAAATACTTTGGCTACACCTTC. This encodes CASSRSGTGKYFGYTF.

V is TRBV28 and J is TRBJ2-2; the match to TRBD2 covers 9 bases. The CDR3 is 16 amino acids. The trim removed 4 bases at V and 4 bases at J, leaving 7 bases unmatched. Germline assignment: CDR1 MDHEN and CDR2 SYDVKM. CDR3 loop: CASSSGGGVVTGELFF. In DNA, the CDR3 is TGTGCCAGCAGTTCTGGCGGGGGGGTGGTCACCGGGGAGCTGTTTTTT.